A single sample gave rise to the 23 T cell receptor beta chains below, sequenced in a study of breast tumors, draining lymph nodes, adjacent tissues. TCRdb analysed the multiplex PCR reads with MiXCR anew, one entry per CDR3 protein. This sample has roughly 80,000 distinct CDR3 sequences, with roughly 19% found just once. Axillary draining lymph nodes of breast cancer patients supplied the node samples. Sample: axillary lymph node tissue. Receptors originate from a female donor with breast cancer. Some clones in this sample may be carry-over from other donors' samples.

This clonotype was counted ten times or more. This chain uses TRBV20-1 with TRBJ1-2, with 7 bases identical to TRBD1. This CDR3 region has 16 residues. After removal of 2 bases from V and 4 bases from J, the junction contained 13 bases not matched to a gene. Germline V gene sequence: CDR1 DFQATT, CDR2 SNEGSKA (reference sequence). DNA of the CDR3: TGCAGTGCTAGAAGGCGGAGGCAGGGGGTATTCTATGGCTACACCTTC. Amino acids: CSARRRRQGVFYGYTF.

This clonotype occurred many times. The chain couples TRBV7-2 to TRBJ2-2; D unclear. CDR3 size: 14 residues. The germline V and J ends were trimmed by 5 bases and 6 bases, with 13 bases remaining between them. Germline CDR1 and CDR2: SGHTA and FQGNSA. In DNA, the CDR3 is TGTGCCAGCAGCGGAGACCCCGCCGCCGGGGAGCTGTTTTTT. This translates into CASSGDPAAGELFF.

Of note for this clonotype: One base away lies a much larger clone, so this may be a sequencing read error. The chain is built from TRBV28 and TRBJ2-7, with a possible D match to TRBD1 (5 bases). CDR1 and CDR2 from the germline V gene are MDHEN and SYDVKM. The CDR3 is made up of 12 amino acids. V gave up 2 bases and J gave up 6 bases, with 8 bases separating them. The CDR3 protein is CASSLGALEQYF. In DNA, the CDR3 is TGTGCCAGCAGTTTAGGGGCGCTCGAGCAGTACTTC.

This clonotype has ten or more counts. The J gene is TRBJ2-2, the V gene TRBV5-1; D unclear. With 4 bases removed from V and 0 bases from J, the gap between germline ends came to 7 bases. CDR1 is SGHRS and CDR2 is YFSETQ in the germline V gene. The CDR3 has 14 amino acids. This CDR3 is CASSQASNTGELFF. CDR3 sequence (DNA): TGCGCCAGCAGCCAGGCCTCGAACACCGGGGAGCTGTTTTTT.

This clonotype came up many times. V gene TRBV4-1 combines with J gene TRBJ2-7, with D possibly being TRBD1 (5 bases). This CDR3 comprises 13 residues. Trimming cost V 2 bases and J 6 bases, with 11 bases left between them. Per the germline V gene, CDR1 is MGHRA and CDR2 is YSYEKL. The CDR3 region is CASSQSRASEQYF. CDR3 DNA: TGCGCCAGCAGCCAAAGCAGGGCAAGCGAGCAGTACTTC.

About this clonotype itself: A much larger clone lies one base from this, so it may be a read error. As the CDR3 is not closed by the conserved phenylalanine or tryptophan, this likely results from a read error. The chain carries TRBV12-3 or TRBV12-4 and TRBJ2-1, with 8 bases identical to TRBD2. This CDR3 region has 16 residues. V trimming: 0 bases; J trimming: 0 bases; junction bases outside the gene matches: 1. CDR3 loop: CASSLASGNSYNEQFL. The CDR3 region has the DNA TGTGCCAGCAGTTTAGCTAGCGGGAACTCCTACAATGAGCAGTTCCTC.

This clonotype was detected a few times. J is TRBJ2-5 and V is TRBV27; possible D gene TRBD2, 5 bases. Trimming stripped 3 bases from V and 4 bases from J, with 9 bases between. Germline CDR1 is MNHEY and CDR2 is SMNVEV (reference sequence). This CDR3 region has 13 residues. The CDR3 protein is CASSFASSETQYF. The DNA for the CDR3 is TGTGCCAGCAGTTTTGCTAGCTCAGAGACCCAGTACTTC.

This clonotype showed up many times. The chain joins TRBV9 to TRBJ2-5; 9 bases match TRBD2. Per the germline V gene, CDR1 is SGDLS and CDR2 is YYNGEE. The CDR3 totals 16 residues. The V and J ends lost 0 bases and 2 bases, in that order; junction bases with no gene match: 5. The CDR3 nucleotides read TGTGCCAGCAGCGTAGGGGGAGCGGGAGGTCAAGAGACCCAGTACTTC. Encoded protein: CASSVGGAGGQETQYF.

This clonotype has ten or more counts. The CDR3 sequence is CATSDWGQGAHTGELFF. The CDR3 nucleotides read TGTGCCACCAGTGATTGGGGACAGGGGGCCCACACCGGGGAGCTGTTTTTT. This chain uses TRBV24-1 with TRBJ2-2, with TRBD1 identical over 12 bases. CDR3 length: 17 amino acids. Germline-derived CDR1 and CDR2 are KGHDR and SFDVKD. With V trimmed by 2 bases and J by 3 bases, 3 bases remained unmatched.

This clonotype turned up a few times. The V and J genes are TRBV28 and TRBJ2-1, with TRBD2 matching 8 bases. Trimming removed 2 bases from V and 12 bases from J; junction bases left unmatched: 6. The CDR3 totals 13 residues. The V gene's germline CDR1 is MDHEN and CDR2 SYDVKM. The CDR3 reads CASSLIAGRAQFF. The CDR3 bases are TGTGCCAGCAGTTTAATAGCGGGACGGGCGCAGTTCTTC.

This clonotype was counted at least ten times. CDR3 amino acids: CASSFPADLNEQFF. The CDR3 DNA is TGTGCCAGCAGCTTTCCTGCGGACCTCAATGAGCAGTTCTTC. The chain joins TRBV5-8 to TRBJ2-1; D not certain. CDR3 length: 14 residues. CDR1 and CDR2 from the germline V gene are SGHTS and YDEGEE. The V and J ends lost 2 bases and 6 bases respectively, with 12 bases between them.

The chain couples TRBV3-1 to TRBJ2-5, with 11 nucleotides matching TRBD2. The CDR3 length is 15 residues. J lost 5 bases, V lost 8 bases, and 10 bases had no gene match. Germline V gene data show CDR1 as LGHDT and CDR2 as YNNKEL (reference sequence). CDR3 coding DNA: TGTGCCAGCGGCCCCAAACCTAGCGGGAGGGAGACCCAGTACTTC. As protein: CASGPKPSGRETQYF.

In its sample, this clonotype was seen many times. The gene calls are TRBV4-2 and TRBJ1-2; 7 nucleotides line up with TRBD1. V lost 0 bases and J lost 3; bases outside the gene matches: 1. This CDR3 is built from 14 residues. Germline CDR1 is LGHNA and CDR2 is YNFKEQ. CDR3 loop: CASSQDGTDYGYTF. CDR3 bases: TGTGCCAGCAGCCAAGACGGGACAGACTATGGCTACACCTTC.

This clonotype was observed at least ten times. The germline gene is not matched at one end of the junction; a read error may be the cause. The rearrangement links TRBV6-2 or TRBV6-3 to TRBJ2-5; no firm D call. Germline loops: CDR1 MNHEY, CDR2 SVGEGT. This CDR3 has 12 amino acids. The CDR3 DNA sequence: TGTGCCAGCAGTGACTCGACGGGGACCCAGTACTTC. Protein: CASSDSTGTQYF.

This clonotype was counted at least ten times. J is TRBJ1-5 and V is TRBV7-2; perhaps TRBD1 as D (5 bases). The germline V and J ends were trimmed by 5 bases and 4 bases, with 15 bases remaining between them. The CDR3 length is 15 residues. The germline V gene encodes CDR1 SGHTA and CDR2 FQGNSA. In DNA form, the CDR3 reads TGTGCCAGCAGCCCCGGGACTAAAGGAAATCAGCCCCAGCATTTT. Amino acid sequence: CASSPGTKGNQPQHF. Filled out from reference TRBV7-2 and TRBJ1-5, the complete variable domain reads GAGVSQSPSNKVTEKGKDVELRCDPISGHTALYWYRQSLGQGLEFLIYFQGNSAPDKSGLPSDRFSAERTGGSVSTLTIQRTQQEDSAVYLCASSPGTKGNQPQHFGDGTRLSIL.

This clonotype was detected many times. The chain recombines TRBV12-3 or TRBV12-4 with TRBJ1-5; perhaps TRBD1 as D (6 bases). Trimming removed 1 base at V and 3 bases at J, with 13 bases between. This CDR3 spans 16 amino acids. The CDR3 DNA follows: TGTGCCAGCAGTTTAGGGACAGCTGGGGCCAATCAGCCCCAGCATTTT. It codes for CASSLGTAGANQPQHF.

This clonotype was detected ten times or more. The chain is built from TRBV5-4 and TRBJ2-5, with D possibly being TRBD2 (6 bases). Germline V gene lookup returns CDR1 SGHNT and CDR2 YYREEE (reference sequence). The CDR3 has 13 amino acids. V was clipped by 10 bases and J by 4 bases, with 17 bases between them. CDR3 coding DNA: TGTGCCCCAGGACCCCACGGGGGAGAGACCCAGTACTTC. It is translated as CAPGPHGGETQYF.

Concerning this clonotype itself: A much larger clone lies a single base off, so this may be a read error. The DNA for the CDR3 is TGTGCCAGCATCCGCGACAGTTTTTTATCCCTCCACTTT. Translation: CASIRDSFLSLHF. J is TRBJ1-6 and V is TRBV6-2 or TRBV6-3; weak D call: TRBD1 (5 bases). V lost 7 bases to trimming and J lost 14 bases, with 18 bases between them. Germline V gene lookup returns CDR1 MNHEY and CDR2 SVGEGT. The CDR3 consists of 13 residues.

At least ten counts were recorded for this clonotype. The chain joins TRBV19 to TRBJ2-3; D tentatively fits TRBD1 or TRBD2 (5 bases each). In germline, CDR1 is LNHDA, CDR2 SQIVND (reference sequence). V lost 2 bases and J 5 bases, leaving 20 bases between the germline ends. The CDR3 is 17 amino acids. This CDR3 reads CASSIRGDPTPGDTQYF. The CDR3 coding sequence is TGTGCCAGTAGTATACGGGGCGACCCTACACCGGGAGATACGCAGTATTTT.

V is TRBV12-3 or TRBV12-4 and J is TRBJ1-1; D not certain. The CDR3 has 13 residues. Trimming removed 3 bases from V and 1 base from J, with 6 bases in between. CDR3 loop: CASSLMENTEAFF. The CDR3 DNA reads TGTGCCAGCAGTTTGATGGAGAACACTGAAGCTTTCTTT.

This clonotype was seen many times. DNA of the CDR3: TGTGCCAGCAGCTTATCGGGGGGTTATCAGCCCCAGCATTTT. It yields the protein CASSLSGGYQPQHF. V is TRBV7-9 and J is TRBJ1-5; TRBD1 might be the D (5 bases). Trimming cost V 2 bases and J 5 bases, with 10 bases left between them. Germline V gene lookup returns CDR1 SEHNR and CDR2 FQNEAQ (reference sequence). The CDR3 contains 14 residues. The entire variable domain, with the rest obtained from reference TRBV7-9 and TRBJ1-5, is as follows: DTGVSQNPRHKITKRGQNVTFRCDPISEHNRLYWYRQTLGQGPEFLTYFQNEAQLEKSRLLSDRFSAERPKGSFSTLEIQRTEQGDSAMYLCASSLSGGYQPQHFGDGTRLSIL.

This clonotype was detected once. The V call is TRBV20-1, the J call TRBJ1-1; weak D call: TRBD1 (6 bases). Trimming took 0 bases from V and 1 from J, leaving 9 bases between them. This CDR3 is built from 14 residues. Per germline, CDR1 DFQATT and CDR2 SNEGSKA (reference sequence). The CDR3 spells CSAREGQPNTEAFF. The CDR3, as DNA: TGCAGTGCTAGAGAAGGACAGCCGAACACTGAAGCTTTCTTT.

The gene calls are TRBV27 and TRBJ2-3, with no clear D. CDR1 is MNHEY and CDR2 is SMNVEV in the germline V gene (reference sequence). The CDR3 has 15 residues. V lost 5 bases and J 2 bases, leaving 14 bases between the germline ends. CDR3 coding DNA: TGTGCCAGCAGTCCTAGATACGGCGACACAGATACGCAGTATTTT. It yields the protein CASSPRYGDTDTQYF.